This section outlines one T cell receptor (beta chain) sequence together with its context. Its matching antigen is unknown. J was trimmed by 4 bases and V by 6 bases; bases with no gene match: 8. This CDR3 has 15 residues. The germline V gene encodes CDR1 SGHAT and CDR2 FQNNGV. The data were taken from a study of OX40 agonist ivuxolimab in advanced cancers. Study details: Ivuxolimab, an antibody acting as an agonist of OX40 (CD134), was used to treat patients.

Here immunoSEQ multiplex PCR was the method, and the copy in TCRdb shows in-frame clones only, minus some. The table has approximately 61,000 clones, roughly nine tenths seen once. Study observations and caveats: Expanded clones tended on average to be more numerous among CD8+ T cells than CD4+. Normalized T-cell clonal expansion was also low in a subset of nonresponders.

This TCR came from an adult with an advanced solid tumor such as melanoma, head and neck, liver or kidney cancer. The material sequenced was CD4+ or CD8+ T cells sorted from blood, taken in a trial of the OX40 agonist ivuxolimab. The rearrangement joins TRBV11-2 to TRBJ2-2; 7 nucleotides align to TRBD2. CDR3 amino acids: CASSKWGEGTGELFF. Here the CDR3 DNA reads TGTGCCAGCAGTAAATGGGGGGAGGGCACCGGGGAGCTGTTTTTT.